This section outlines one T cell receptor beta chain sequence together with its context. The method was immunoSEQ multiplex PCR; TCRdb's version includes in-frame clones alone and lacks a portion of them. The table records 50,000 to 65,000 clones, roughly 77% of them present only once. The data derive from a study of OX40 agonist ivuxolimab in advanced cancers. Autoimmune disease history or systemic immunosuppression barred patients. Baseline was the first blood sampling point, followed by cycle 4 day 1 and cycle 7 day 1. V dropped 9 bases and J dropped 1 base, with 9 bases sitting between them. The V gene's germline CDR1 is MNHEY and CDR2 SVGAGI. The CDR3 extends over 12 amino acids.

The rearrangement joins TRBV6-5 to TRBJ1-1; D is unresolved. Sequenced material: CD4+ or CD8+ T cells sorted from blood, taken in a trial of the OX40 agonist ivuxolimab. The TCR was taken from an adult with an advanced solid tumor such as melanoma, head and neck, liver or kidney cancer. CDR3 amino acids: CASRTRNTEAFF. CDR3 bases: TGTGCCAGTCGAACCCGGAACACTGAAGCTTTCTTT.